What follows are 31 T cell receptor beta chains derived from one specimen sequenced in a study of early T cells in non-severe SARS-CoV-2 infection. TCRdb redid the calling of the 5' RACE reads with MiXCR, one entry per CDR3 protein. The sample consists of just under 90,000 distinct CDR3 sequences, over 13% of them appearing once. The sequencing input was whole blood. The receptors were gathered from an adult who was a healthcare worker with PCR-confirmed SARS-CoV-2 infection or an uninfected control (not recorded which).

J is TRBJ2-7 and V is TRBV20-1; D call uncertain. Germline assignment: CDR1 DFQATT and CDR2 SNEGSKA (reference sequence). The V end lost 3 bases, the J end lost 3 bases, and 12 bases lay between the germline ends. The CDR3 sequence is 13 residues long. The CDR3 protein is CSASGEANYEQYF. The DNA of the CDR3 is TGCAGTGCTAGTGGCGAGGCTAACTACGAGCAGTACTTC.

This clonotype was observed at least ten times. The chain joins TRBV20-1 to TRBJ2-3; 12 bases are a match to TRBD2. Per germline, CDR1 DFQATT and CDR2 SNEGSKA (reference sequence). V dropped 4 bases and J dropped 2; count of bases not matched to a gene: 7. The CDR3 is 16 amino acids. The CDR3 here is CSAIKGLAGNTDTQYF. The CDR3 nucleotides read TGCAGTGCTATAAAAGGACTAGCGGGAAACACAGATACGCAGTATTTT.

A few counts support this clonotype. The chain combines TRBV29-1 with TRBJ1-5; TRBD1 is a possible D gene (5 bases). The CDR3 covers 14 residues. Germline V gene lookup returns CDR1 SQVTM and CDR2 ANQGSEA. The V gene lost 6 bases and the J gene lost 0 bases, with 12 bases spanning the gap. The CDR3 DNA sequence: TGCAGCGTACGGGACGGATATAGCAATCAGCCCCAGCATTTT. Translated: CSVRDGYSNQPQHF.

The chain couples TRBV5-1 to TRBJ1-1, with TRBD1 as a possible D gene (5 bases). The CDR3 sequence is 16 residues long. Per the germline V gene, CDR1 is SGHRS and CDR2 is YFSETQ. Trimming removed 4 bases at V and 0 bases at J, with 16 bases between. The DNA of the CDR3 is TGCGCCAGCAGCGGAAGGGACCGAACCTTGAACACTGAAGCTTTCTTT. Its translation is CASSGRDRTLNTEAFF.

The J gene is TRBJ2-1, the V gene TRBV2; 8 bases fit TRBD1. Germline CDR1 and CDR2: SNHLY and FYNNEI. With V trimmed by 5 bases and J by 8 bases, 11 bases remained unmatched. The CDR3 extends over 15 amino acids. The CDR3 region is CASSPDRVVIHEQFF. Here the CDR3 DNA reads TGTGCCAGCAGTCCGGACAGGGTAGTAATCCATGAGCAGTTCTTC.

The chain employs TRBV20-1 and TRBJ2-7, with a possible D match to TRBD1 (6 bases). Between the trimmed V and J ends, which lost 3 bases and 1 base, there was a span of 16 bases. The CDR3 extends over 15 amino acids. Per germline, CDR1 DFQATT and CDR2 SNEGSKA (reference sequence). The CDR3 is CSASLDRTLSYEQYF. In DNA, the CDR3 is TGCAGTGCTAGTCTCGACAGGACTCTTTCCTACGAGCAGTACTTC.

This clonotype was seen more than once but under ten times. V and J are TRBV27 and TRBJ1-2, with D tentatively TRBD1 (5 bases). The CDR3 consists of 15 residues. Trimming took off 6 bases at V and 0 bases at J, with 14 bases between the two ends. Germline V gives CDR1 MNHEY, CDR2 SMNVEV (reference sequence). The CDR3 loop is CASSPRPGSNYGYTF. Written as DNA, the CDR3 is TGTGCCAGCAGCCCCCGTCCAGGGTCTAACTATGGCTACACCTTC.

This clonotype has more than one count but fewer than ten. The chain joins TRBV11-2 to TRBJ2-1, with a weak D call TRBD2 (6 bases). Germline values: CDR1 SGHAT, CDR2 FQNNGV. The CDR3 totals 17 residues. The germline V and J ends were trimmed by 5 bases and 1 base, with 18 bases remaining between them. The CDR3 sequence: CASSPPFGGVSYNEQFF. DNA of the CDR3: TGTGCCAGCAGCCCCCCCTTCGGGGGAGTATCCTACAATGAGCAGTTCTTC. The full variable domain, rest sourced from reference TRBV11-2 and TRBJ2-1, is EAGVAQSPRYKIIEKRQSVAFWCNPISGHATLYWYQQILGQGPKLLIQFQNNGVVDDSQLPKDRFSAERLKGVDSTLKIQPAKLEDSAVYLCASSPPFGGVSYNEQFFGPGTRLTVL.

This clonotype has ten or more counts. The V call is TRBV28, the J call TRBJ2-7; D gene ambiguous. CDR1 and CDR2 from the germline V gene are MDHEN and SYDVKM. CDR3 length: 11 residues. Trimming shortened V by 5 bases and J by 9 bases, and 11 bases separated the two germline ends. CDR3 region: CASSAPVGQYF. Here the CDR3 DNA reads TGTGCCAGCAGTGCCCCGGTGGGGCAGTACTTC.

This clonotype came up many times. The genes are TRBV6-2 or TRBV6-3 and TRBJ1-1; D might be TRBD1 (6 bases). With 5 bases removed from V and 6 bases from J, the gap between germline ends came to 10 bases. The CDR3 runs to 12 residues. CDR1 and CDR2 from the germline V gene are MNHEY and SVGEGT. This CDR3 reads CASSQGLPEAFF. CDR3 DNA: TGTGCCAGCAGTCAGGGGCTCCCTGAAGCTTTCTTT.

This clonotype has more than one count but fewer than ten. The V gene is TRBV7-9, the J gene TRBJ2-1; D perhaps matches TRBD1 (5 bases). Germline V gene lookup returns CDR1 SEHNR and CDR2 FQNEAQ (reference sequence). This CDR3 spans 14 amino acids. V lost 1 base and J lost 4, with 8 bases in between. Here the CDR3 reads CASSLGGHYNEQFF. CDR3 bases: TGTGCCAGCAGCTTAGGGGGCCATTACAATGAGCAGTTCTTC.

This chain links TRBV19 with TRBJ1-5, with 7 bases matching TRBD1. This CDR3 is 16 amino acids long. Per germline, CDR1 LNHDA and CDR2 SQIVND (reference sequence). V trimming: 3 bases; J trimming: 2 bases; junction bases outside the gene matches: 7. This CDR3 is CASSIGPGGGNQPQHF. CDR3 coding DNA: TGTGCCAGTAGTATTGGGCCAGGGGGTGGCAATCAGCCCCAGCATTTT.

This clonotype was seen a handful of times. The chain has TRBV3-1 and TRBJ2-7; D is uncertain. Looked up from germline, CDR1 is LGHDT and CDR2 is YNNKEL (reference sequence). CDR3 size: 13 residues. V lost 1 base to trimming and J lost 5 bases, with 9 bases between them. The CDR3 loop reads CASSQVYSHEQYF. The CDR3 bases are TGTGCCAGCAGCCAAGTTTACAGTCACGAGCAGTACTTC.

This rearrangement joins TRBV4-1 to TRBJ1-1; D gene unclear. Germline CDR1 MGHRA, CDR2 YSYEKL. Between the trimmed V and J ends, which lost 2 bases and 10 bases, there was a span of 11 bases. The CDR3 spans 12 residues. The CDR3 nucleotides are TGCGCCAGCAGCCAATTGGGAGAACGAGCTTTCTTT. This encodes CASSQLGERAFF.

There are a few counts of this clonotype. DNA of the CDR3: TGTGCCAGCTTTGGGACAGGGGACTATGGCTACACCTTC. The encoded protein is CASFGTGDYGYTF. The chain employs TRBV9 and TRBJ1-2; 10 bases agree with TRBD1. The J segment lost 3 bases and the V segment lost 7 bases, leaving 3 bases of the junction unmatched. CDR3 length: 13 residues. CDR1 and CDR2 from the germline V gene are SGDLS and YYNGEE.

In its sample, this clonotype was seen many times. The chain uses TRBV2 and TRBJ2-7; perhaps D is TRBD1 or TRBD2 (5 bases each). From germline, CDR1 is SNHLY and CDR2 FYNNEI. Trimming removed 10 bases at V and 0 bases at J, with 16 bases between. This CDR3 contains 14 residues. The CDR3 is CATWVGGTSYEQYF. CDR3 sequence (DNA): TGTGCCACCTGGGTGGGTGGGACCTCCTACGAGCAGTACTTC.

This chain connects TRBV5-6 to TRBJ2-2; 9 positions agree with TRBD1. The CDR3 totals 18 residues. Germline lookup yields CDR1 SGHDT and CDR2 YYEEEE. Unmatched junction bases numbered 11, after V lost 0 bases and J lost 5 bases. The CDR3 nucleotides are TGTGCCAGCAGCTTGGAGTTGGTCAACAGGGGGCGAACCGGGGAGCTGTTTTTT. Translating it yields CASSLELVNRGRTGELFF.

This clonotype was seen a handful of times. CDR3 in amino acids: CAFQGQHNSPLHF. DNA of the CDR3: TGTGCCTTCCAGGGACAACATAATTCACCCCTCCACTTT. V and J are TRBV28 and TRBJ1-6; tentative D call: TRBD1 (6 bases). Trimming stripped 11 bases from V and 5 bases from J, with 13 bases between. Germline CDR1 MDHEN, CDR2 SYDVKM. The length of the CDR3 is 13 residues.

Comments on this clonotype: An end of the junction does not agree with germline; a read error may underlie this. The chain uses TRBV10-3 and TRBJ2-5; 13 bases line up with TRBD2. CDR1 ENHRY and CDR2 SYGVKD come from the germline V gene. CDR3 size: 15 residues. The CDR3 DNA sequence: TGTGCCATCAGTGGACTAGCGGGAGGTTCAGAGGCCCAGTACTTC. Translation gives CAISGLAGGSEAQYF.

This clonotype was found many times. V and J are TRBV12-3 or TRBV12-4 and TRBJ2-5; 9 nucleotides line up with TRBD1. The CDR3 loop spans 14 amino acids. J gave up 9 bases and V 4 bases, and 9 bases lay outside the gene matches. The DNA of the CDR3 is TGTGCCAGCAGTTCGAACAGGGGGCTGGGGGCCCAGTACTTC. Its protein is CASSSNRGLGAQYF.

The V and J genes are TRBV20-1 and TRBJ2-3; the match to TRBD2 covers 14 bases. V lost 0 bases, J lost 4 bases, and 6 bases stayed unmatched. The CDR3 totals 17 residues. In germline, CDR1 is DFQATT, CDR2 SNEGSKA (reference sequence). CDR3 DNA sequence: TGCAGTGCTAGAGATTCGGGACTAGCGGGAGAGTCAGATACGCAGTATTTT. Its translation: CSARDSGLAGESDTQYF.

In its sample, this clonotype was seen a few times. The chain is built from TRBV18 and TRBJ1-6; maybe TRBD1 (6 bases). V shed 3 bases and J shed 7 bases, with 10 bases lying between them. Germline V gives CDR1 KGHSH, CDR2 LQKENI. The CDR3 is made up of 14 amino acids. The CDR3 nucleotides read TGTGCCAGCTCACCGGGGACAAAGAATTCACCCCTCCACTTT. It yields the protein CASSPGTKNSPLHF.

This clonotype was counted only a few times. The chain recombines TRBV6-5 with TRBJ1-5; possibly TRBD1 for D (6 bases). The CDR3 runs 14 residues. The V and J ends lost 6 bases and 4 bases respectively, with 13 bases between them. Germline V gene sequence: CDR1 MNHEY, CDR2 SVGAGI. CDR3 region: CASSRTGLNQPQHF. DNA of the CDR3: TGTGCCAGCAGCCGAACAGGGTTGAATCAGCCCCAGCATTTT.

The chain is built from TRBV14 and TRBJ1-2; D remains unclear. Germline CDR1 SGHDN, CDR2 FVKESK. The CDR3 sequence is 14 residues long. The ends were cut back, 0 bases at V and 8 bases at J, with 13 bases in the middle. The CDR3 sequence: CASSQDGQETGYTF. Here the CDR3 DNA reads TGTGCCAGCAGCCAAGATGGGCAGGAAACGGGCTACACCTTC.

The rearrangement joins TRBV30 to TRBJ2-7; D may match TRBD1 or TRBD2 (5 bases each). The CDR3 is 13 amino acids. Trimming took off 8 bases at V and 3 bases at J, with 17 bases between the two ends. Germline CDR1 reads GTSNPN; CDR2 reads SVGIG (reference sequence). DNA of the CDR3: TGTGCCAGAAAAGGGACGTCGGGCTACGAGCAGTACTTC. It yields the protein CARKGTSGYEQYF.

This clonotype was detected ten times or more. The gene calls are TRBV29-1 and TRBJ2-5, with 13 bases matching TRBD2. Germline V CDR1 and CDR2: SQVTM, ANQGSEA. This CDR3 spans 15 amino acids. With 3 bases clipped from V and 9 bases from J, the junction kept 10 bases outside the gene matches. CDR3 DNA: TGCAGCGTTGACGGGACTAGCGGGACCTCAGGGGCCCAGTACTTC. Translating it yields CSVDGTSGTSGAQYF.

As to this clonotype: At one of its ends the junction is not consistent with the germline gene, which may arise from a read error. The chain employs TRBV6-5 and TRBJ1-3; D ambiguous. The germline V gene encodes CDR1 MNHEY and CDR2 SVGAGI. The CDR3 is 14 amino acids. The CDR3 DNA reads TGTGCCTGCAGCGCTCCTTCCGCGGGAAACACCATATATTTT. Protein: CACSAPSAGNTIYF.

This clonotype showed up just a few times. CDR3 sequence reads: CASSGLQDSGNTIYF. The CDR3 DNA reads as TGTGCCAGCAGCGGATTGCAGGACTCTGGAAACACCATATATTTT. The V gene is TRBV9, the J gene TRBJ1-3; no definite D call. Germline-derived CDR1 and CDR2 are SGDLS and YYNGEE. The germline V and J ends were trimmed by 3 bases and 0 bases, with 10 bases remaining between them. The CDR3 is 15 residues long. Complete variable domain (other parts from reference TRBV9 and TRBJ1-3): DSGVTQTPKHLITATGQRVTLRCSPRSGDLSVYWYQQSLDQGLQFLIQYYNGEERAKGNILERFSAQQFPDLHSELNLSSLELGDSALYFCASSGLQDSGNTIYFGEGSWLTVV.

A remark on this clonotype: One junction end does not reproduce the germline sequence, and a read error may be involved. This chain uses TRBV10-3 with TRBJ1-1, with no clear D. The CDR3 totals 14 residues. Germline V gives CDR1 ENHRY, CDR2 SYGVKD. In DNA form, the CDR3 reads TGTGCCACCAGTCCCCAGGAACCGAACACTGAAGCTTTCTTT. It specifies CATSPQEPNTEAFF.

The chain employs TRBV7-9 and TRBJ2-7; 7 bases align to TRBD1. From germline, CDR1 is SEHNR and CDR2 FQNEAQ (reference sequence). The J segment lost 2 bases and the V segment lost 0 bases, leaving 4 bases of the junction unmatched. The CDR3 runs 15 residues. This chain's CDR3 is CASSLAGQTTYEQYF. In DNA form, the CDR3 reads TGTGCCAGCAGCTTAGCGGGACAGACTACCTACGAGCAGTACTTC.

This clonotype was counted between two and nine times. The chain links TRBV29-1 to TRBJ2-7; the D gene is possibly TRBD2 (6 bases). From germline, CDR1 is SQVTM and CDR2 ANQGSEA. The V end lost 6 bases, the J end lost 0 bases, and 15 bases lay between the germline ends. The CDR3 runs to 14 residues. The CDR3 nucleotides read TGCAGCGTGAGGGACTCCCCGAGCTCCTACGAGCAGTACTTC. It is translated as CSVRDSPSSYEQYF.